This TCR beta chain was identified in a study of T cell responses to AZD1222 COVID-19 vaccine. Study observations and caveats: Seropositive status at baseline applied to only five to seven AZD1222 recipients. Repertoire samples came only from after the peak T cell response. In a largely white British group with more females than males, clonal diversity was possibly underestimated.

Second-dose intervals of approximately 4 or approximately 12 weeks were pooled. TCRdb keeps only in-frame clones here, not all; method: immunoSEQ multiplex PCR. The data contain 140,000 to 150,000 clones, approximately 89% of them singletons. The junction had 7 bases not matched to a gene; V was cut back by 8 bases and J by 3 bases. The CDR3 runs to 14 residues. In germline, CDR1 is KGHSH, CDR2 LQKENI. Turning to this clone: Its antigen is as yet unknown.

Sample: peripheral blood, taken 28 days after the second AZD1222 dose. V usage is TRBV18 and J usage is TRBJ1-1; 9 bases fit TRBD1. This sequence was found in an adult who received the AZD1222 COVID-19 vaccine. In DNA, the CDR3 is TGTGCCAGCGCACAGGGGGCCCTGTACACTGAAGCTTTCTTT. This encodes CASAQGALYTEAFF.